The 31 T cell receptor beta chains given below trace back to one sample, sequenced in a study of OX40 agonist ivuxolimab in advanced cancers. Sequencing used immunoSEQ multiplex PCR; TCRdb keeps in-frame clones, though not all of them. There are 99,000 or so clones in the sample; more than 85% occur only once, and around 0.25% lies in the top ten. The sequencing here drew on CD4+ or CD8+ T cells sorted from blood, taken in a trial of the OX40 agonist ivuxolimab. The receptors come from an adult with an advanced solid tumor such as melanoma, head and neck, liver or kidney cancer.

CDR3 bases: TGTGCCAGCAGCTCCCTCGAGTTGGATACGCAGTATTTT. The encoded protein is CASSSLELDTQYF. This chain uses TRBV14 with TRBJ2-3, with D unresolved. V was cut by 5 bases and J by 6 bases, with 12 bases left in between. The CDR3 covers 13 residues. Germline CDR1 reads SGHDN; CDR2 reads FVKESK.

CDR3 nucleotides: TGTGCCAGCAGCCTGGACAGGGACGGCACAGATACGCAGTATTTT. This gives the protein CASSLDRDGTDTQYF. The V and J genes are TRBV5-4 and TRBJ2-3, with TRBD1 matching 8 bases. Germline lookup yields CDR1 SGHNT and CDR2 YYREEE (reference sequence). The ends lost 4 bases at V and 1 base at J; junction bases unmatched: 5. The CDR3 has 15 amino acids.

This clone has only a few counts. This rearrangement joins TRBV10-3 to TRBJ1-1; D might be TRBD1 (5 bases). V dropped 6 bases and J dropped 1 base, with 12 bases sitting between them. The CDR3 covers 14 residues. Germline CDR1 ENHRY, CDR2 SYGVKD. CDR3: CAIRETTGNTEAFF. The DNA of the CDR3 is TGTGCCATCAGGGAAACTACAGGGAACACTGAAGCTTTCTTT.

This clone occurred once. The chain has TRBV6-6 and TRBJ1-2; TRBD1 matches 7 bases. The junction had 11 bases not matched to a gene; V was cut back by 5 bases and J by 5 bases. The CDR3 covers 15 residues. The V gene's germline CDR1 is MNHNY and CDR2 SVGAGI (reference sequence). CDR3: CASSIIRDSPYGYTF. The CDR3 DNA reads as TGTGCCAGCAGTATAATCCGGGACAGTCCTTATGGCTACACCTTC.

The chain is built from TRBV4-3 and TRBJ2-1; D unclear. CDR1 is LGHNA and CDR2 is YSLEER in the germline V gene. V shed 1 base and J shed 4 bases, with 14 bases lying between them. The CDR3 is 16 amino acids. The CDR3 loop is CASSQAPRKNYNEQFF. CDR3 nucleotides: TGCGCCAGCAGCCAAGCGCCTAGGAAAAATTACAATGAGCAGTTCTTC.

This chain joins TRBV11-2 and TRBJ1-1; tentative D call: TRBD1 (5 bases). There are 15 residues in the CDR3. V was clipped by 6 bases and J by 1 base, with 15 bases between them. CDR1 is SGHAT, CDR2 FQNNGV, per germline. Here the CDR3 DNA reads TGTGCCAGCAGTACGAAAGGGGTCTCGAACACTGAAGCTTTCTTT. Translated, it gives CASSTKGVSNTEAFF.

As for this clone: Given the absence of the conserved phenylalanine or tryptophan at the CDR3 end, a read error is likely. The V call is TRBV5-4, the J call TRBJ1-1, with D uncertain. The V end was cut by 4 bases, the J end by 1 base, with 14 bases between. CDR3 length: 15 amino acids. Germline CDR1 and CDR2: SGHNT and YYREEE (reference sequence). This CDR3 is CASSPPWVANTEAFL. The CDR3 DNA reads as TGTGCCAGCAGCCCTCCGTGGGTCGCGAACACTGAAGCTTTCCTT.

This chain joins TRBV9 and TRBJ2-1, with TRBD2 matching 8 bases. Germline CDR1 is SGDLS and CDR2 is YYNGEE. This CDR3 spans 16 amino acids. The junction had 4 bases not matched to a gene; V was cut back by 0 bases and J by 2 bases. In DNA form, the CDR3 reads TGTGCCAGCAGCGTAGCGGGGGGGAGGACCTACAATGAGCAGTTCTTC. It is translated as CASSVAGGRTYNEQFF.

Regarding this clone: At one end the junction does not follow the germline gene, possibly because of a read error. This chain uses TRBV30 with TRBJ2-1; D gene uncertain. The germline V gene has CDR1 GTSNPN and CDR2 SVGIG (reference sequence). The CDR3 extends over 15 amino acids. This CDR3 reads CAWSVLSSTYNGQFF. The CDR3 DNA reads TGTGCCTGGAGTGTACTTTCTAGTACCTACAATGGGCAGTTCTTC.

The rearrangement joins TRBV6-6 to TRBJ2-1, with 7 bases fitting TRBD2. This CDR3 contains 14 residues. Germline loops: CDR1 MNHNY, CDR2 SVGAGI (reference sequence). After removal of 2 bases from V and 7 bases from J, the junction contained 5 bases not matched to a gene. The CDR3 spells CASSYGGEGNEQFF. CDR3 bases: TGTGCCAGCAGTTACGGCGGGGAGGGGAATGAGCAGTTCTTC.

V gene TRBV28 combines with J gene TRBJ1-2, with no clear D. V lost 2 bases and J 2 bases, leaving 6 bases between the germline ends. Germline CDR1 reads MDHEN; CDR2 reads SYDVKM. CDR3 size: 13 residues. CDR3 bases: TGTGCCAGCAGTTTACTGGAGAACTATGGCTACACCTTC. Encoded protein: CASSLLENYGYTF.

The chain recombines TRBV15 with TRBJ2-5, with D unresolved. Trimming took off 5 bases at V and 2 bases at J, with 3 bases between the two ends. Per germline, CDR1 LNHNV and CDR2 YYDKDF (reference sequence). This CDR3 is built from 11 residues. CDR3 sequence (DNA): TGTGCCACCAGCCTTCAAGAGACCCAGTACTTC. Amino acids: CATSLQETQYF.

This clone has just one count. V is TRBV4-3 and J is TRBJ1-2; tentative D call: TRBD1 (5 bases). Germline V gene data show CDR1 as LGHNA and CDR2 as YSLEER. The CDR3 loop spans 14 amino acids. Trimming cost V 1 base and J 4 bases, with 10 bases left between them. CDR3 sequence: CASSQVGGTYGYTF. The CDR3 region has the DNA TGCGCCAGCAGCCAAGTCGGGGGGACCTATGGCTACACCTTC.

The gene calls are TRBV27 and TRBJ2-3; possibly TRBD1 for D (6 bases). The CDR3 consists of 17 residues. Per the germline V gene, CDR1 is MNHEY and CDR2 is SMNVEV (reference sequence). Trimming removed 7 bases from V and 3 bases from J, with 23 bases in between. For the CDR3, the DNA is TGTGCCAGCACCCTTAGGGGGTCACCTACAAGGACAGATACGCAGTATTTT. This translates into CASTLRGSPTRTDTQYF.

This chain links TRBV6-6 with TRBJ2-1; a weak D match, TRBD2 (5 bases). CDR3 length: 15 residues. Germline loops: CDR1 MNHNY, CDR2 SVGAGI (reference sequence). V shed 5 bases and J shed 0 bases, with 11 bases lying between them. CDR3 amino acids: CASSSGPSSYNEQFF. The CDR3 region has the DNA TGTGCCAGCAGTAGCGGACCGAGCTCCTACAATGAGCAGTTCTTC.

The rearrangement joins TRBV9 to TRBJ1-3, with D unresolved. The CDR3 has 13 residues. Germline V gene data show CDR1 as SGDLS and CDR2 as YYNGEE. The V end lost 4 bases, the J end lost 4 bases, and 9 bases lay between the germline ends. The CDR3 sequence: CASSSQRGNTIYF. The CDR3 region has the DNA TGTGCCAGCAGCTCTCAAAGAGGAAACACCATATATTTT.

The genes are TRBV19 and TRBJ2-3, with D hard to call. The V and J ends lost 3 bases and 2 bases respectively, with 12 bases between them. Germline loops: CDR1 LNHDA, CDR2 SQIVND (reference sequence). The CDR3 is made up of 15 amino acids. The CDR3 DNA sequence: TGTGCCAGTAGTATTAGGTTGGTCGCCACAGATACGCAGTATTTT. Translated: CASSIRLVATDTQYF.

The chain has TRBV5-4 and TRBJ1-5, with 8 nucleotides matching TRBD1. V gave up 4 bases and J gave up 7 bases; unmatched junction bases: 13. CDR1 is SGHNT and CDR2 is YYREEE in the germline V gene (reference sequence). This CDR3 contains 16 residues. In DNA, the CDR3 is TGTGCCAGCAGCCAGGGAGGACAGGGAAGGAGCCAGCCCCAGCATTTT. Translated, it gives CASSQGGQGRSQPQHF. The entire variable domain, with the rest obtained from reference TRBV5-4 and TRBJ1-5, is as follows: ETGVTQSPTHLIKTRGQQVTLRCSSQSGHNTVSWYQQALGQGPQFIFQYYREEENGRGNFPPRFSGLQFPNYSSELNVNALELDDSALYLCASSQGGQGRSQPQHFGDGTRLSIL.

This clone was seen only once. V usage is TRBV5-1 and J usage is TRBJ2-1; 8 bases fit TRBD2. The CDR3 spans 20 residues. V shed 5 bases, J shed 4 bases, and the junction held 23 bases outside the gene matches. The germline gives CDR1 SGHRS, CDR2 YFSETQ. This CDR3 reads CASRPRRASGGLLGYNEQFF. The CDR3 DNA reads TGCGCCAGCAGACCCCGGAGAGCCAGCGGGGGCCTCCTGGGGTACAATGAGCAGTTCTTC. Combining the CDR3 with reference TRBV5-1 and TRBJ2-1 gives the whole variable domain KAGVTQTPRYLIKTRGQQVTLSCSPISGHRSVSWYQQTPGQGLQFLFEYFSETQRNKGNFPGRFSGRQFSNSRSEMNVSTLELGDSALYLCASRPRRASGGLLGYNEQFFGPGTRLTVL.

V gene TRBV28 combines with J gene TRBJ2-5; D is undetermined. Trimming cost V 10 bases and J 3 bases, with 15 bases left between them. CDR1 is MDHEN, CDR2 SYDVKM, per germline. The CDR3 contains 13 residues. The CDR3 protein is CATKEGREETQYF. CDR3 coding DNA: TGTGCCACCAAAGAAGGACGAGAAGAGACCCAGTACTTC.

This sequence joins TRBV27 and TRBJ1-2, with D perhaps TRBD1 (5 bases). The germline V gene has CDR1 MNHEY and CDR2 SMNVEV (reference sequence). The CDR3 has 14 amino acids. Deletions cut 5 bases from V and 7 bases from J, with 17 bases between. The CDR3 DNA follows: TGTGCCAGCAGTCCGGCTGGTGGGGGAGGTGGCTACACCTTC. It translates to CASSPAGGGGGYTF.

This rearrangement joins TRBV7-8 to TRBJ1-6; D possibly corresponds to TRBD1 (5 bases). CDR1 is SGHVS, CDR2 FQNEAQ, per germline. CDR3 size: 15 residues. V shed 5 bases and J shed 4 bases, with 12 bases lying between them. CDR3 DNA sequence: TGTGCCAGCAGCCTCAGGACACATTATAATTCACCCCTCCACTTT. Translated: CASSLRTHYNSPLHF.

This chain uses TRBV5-1 with TRBJ2-6; no definite D call. Germline values: CDR1 SGHRS, CDR2 YFSETQ. The CDR3 covers 14 residues. Deletions cut 7 bases from V and 7 bases from J, with 15 bases between. The CDR3 nucleotides read TGCGCCAGCGGGAATCGTGGAGCAGCCAACGTCCTGACTTTC. This codes for CASGNRGAANVLTF.

This sequence joins TRBV7-3 and TRBJ1-6, with a weak D call TRBD1 (5 bases). Germline values: CDR1 SGHTA, CDR2 FQGTGA. This CDR3 is built from 15 residues. Between the trimmed V and J ends, which lost 2 bases and 8 bases, there was a span of 13 bases. CDR3 loop: CASSLGAGLYSPLHF. CDR3 nucleotides: TGTGCCAGCAGCTTAGGGGCAGGGCTCTATTCACCCCTCCACTTT. The full variable domain, completed using reference TRBV7-3 and TRBJ1-6, is GAGVSQTPSNKVTEKGKYVELRCDPISGHTALYWYRQSLGQGPEFLIYFQGTGAADDSGLPNDRFFAVRPEGSVSTLKIQRTERGDSAVYLCASSLGAGLYSPLHFGNGTRLTVT.

V is TRBV29-1 and J is TRBJ2-5, with D perhaps TRBD2 (5 bases). CDR1 SQVTM and CDR2 ANQGSEA come from the germline V gene. The V end was cut by 6 bases, the J end by 4 bases, with 18 bases between. CDR3 size: 14 residues. The CDR3 loop reads CSVTDLKLGETQYF. CDR3 sequence (DNA): TGCAGCGTCACCGACTTAAAACTAGGAGAGACCCAGTACTTC.

The V gene is TRBV28, the J gene TRBJ1-1, with D perhaps matching TRBD1 (6 bases). This CDR3 has 14 amino acids. Germline V gives CDR1 MDHEN, CDR2 SYDVKM. The V end lost 7 bases, the J end lost 4 bases, and 16 bases lay between the germline ends. CDR3: CASTQQGWVTEAFF. The DNA for the CDR3 is TGTGCCAGCACCCAACAGGGCTGGGTCACTGAAGCTTTCTTT.

The chain is built from TRBV2 and TRBJ1-3; D unresolved. Trimming shortened V by 7 bases and J by 0 bases, and 10 bases separated the two germline ends. CDR3 size: 14 residues. CDR1 is SNHLY and CDR2 is FYNNEI in the germline V gene. CDR3 DNA sequence: TGTGCCAGCACCTCACAGCTCTCTGGAAACACCATATATTTT. Its protein product is CASTSQLSGNTIYF.

The chain joins TRBV7-2 to TRBJ2-1, with 10 bases lining up with TRBD2. The CDR3 length is 15 residues. After removal of 5 bases from V and 8 bases from J, the junction contained 9 bases not matched to a gene. CDR1 and CDR2 (germline): SGHTA, FQGNSA. The CDR3 DNA follows: TGTGCCAGCAGCCCCCGGGCTAGCGGGAGCCATGAGCAGTTCTTC. It encodes CASSPRASGSHEQFF. Supplemented by reference TRBV7-2 and TRBJ2-1, the full variable domain reads GAGVSQSPSNKVTEKGKDVELRCDPISGHTALYWYRQSLGQGLEFLIYFQGNSAPDKSGLPSDRFSAERTGGSVSTLTIQRTQQEDSAVYLCASSPRASGSHEQFFGPGTRLTVL.

The chain links TRBV5-1 to TRBJ1-4; D perhaps matches TRBD1 (5 bases). The CDR3 covers 14 residues. The V gene lost 5 bases and the J gene lost 0 bases, with 8 bases spanning the gap. CDR1 is SGHRS and CDR2 is YFSETQ in the germline V gene. The CDR3 loop reads CASSSTATNEKLFF. CDR3 nucleotide sequence: TGCGCCAGCAGTTCGACAGCAACTAATGAAAAACTGTTTTTT.

V usage is TRBV11-3 and J usage is TRBJ1-2; TRBD1 agrees at 8 bases. The V gene's germline CDR1 is SGHNT and CDR2 YENEEA. The CDR3 consists of 14 residues. Trimming removed 5 bases from V and 3 bases from J; junction bases left unmatched: 5. This chain's CDR3 is CASSPGQGHYGYTF. CDR3 coding DNA: TGTGCCAGCAGCCCCGGACAGGGTCACTATGGCTACACCTTC.

This clone was recorded once. The DNA for the CDR3 is TGCGCCAGCAGCTTGATGGTAGGGCCTACGGATGAGCAGTTCTTC. Protein: CASSLMVGPTDEQFF. The chain couples TRBV5-1 to TRBJ2-1; D gene unclear. The CDR3 spans 15 residues. The V gene's germline CDR1 is SGHRS and CDR2 YFSETQ. Deletions cut 1 base from V and 8 bases from J, with 16 bases between.